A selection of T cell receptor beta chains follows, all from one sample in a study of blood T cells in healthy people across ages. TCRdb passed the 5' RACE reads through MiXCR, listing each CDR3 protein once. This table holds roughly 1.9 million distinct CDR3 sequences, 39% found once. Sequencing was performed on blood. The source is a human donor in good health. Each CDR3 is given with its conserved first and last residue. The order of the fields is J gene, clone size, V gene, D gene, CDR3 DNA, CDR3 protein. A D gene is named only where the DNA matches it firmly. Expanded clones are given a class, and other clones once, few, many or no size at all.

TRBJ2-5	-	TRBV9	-	TGTGCCAGCAGCGCCCAAGACCAAGAGACCCAGTACTTC	CASSAQDQETQYF
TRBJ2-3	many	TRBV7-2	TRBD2	TGTGCCAGCAGCTTAGGACTAGCGGACACAGATACGCAGTATTTT	CASSLGLADTDTQYF
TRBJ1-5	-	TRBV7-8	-	TGTGCCAGCAGCTTACCTTCCTGGGGGGAAGGCAATCAGCCCCAGCATTTT	CASSLPSWGEGNQPQHF
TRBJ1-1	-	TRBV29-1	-	TGCAGCGTTCAGGGACCGGGGACTGAAGCTTTCTTT	CSVQGPGTEAFF
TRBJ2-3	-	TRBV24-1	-	TGTGCCACCCAGGACAGAGGGTCCACAGATACGCAGTATTTT	CATQDRGSTDTQYF
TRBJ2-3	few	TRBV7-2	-	TGTGCCAGCGGCCCAAGTTTCGGGAGAGGGAAGACAGATACGCAGTATTTT	CASGPSFGRGKTDTQYF
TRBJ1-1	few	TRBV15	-	TGTGCCACCGGCCGCCGGGACATCGTGGGCACTGAAGCTTTCTTT	CATGRRDIVGTEAFF
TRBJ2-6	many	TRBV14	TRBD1	TGTGCCAGCAGCCACGGACAGGGGCGGACTGGGGCCAACGTCCTGACTTTC	CASSHGQGRTGANVLTF
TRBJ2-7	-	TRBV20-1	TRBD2	TGCAGTGCTAGAGATGAATGGGGAGGGGTCCCCTACGAGCAGTACTTC	CSARDEWGGVPYEQYF
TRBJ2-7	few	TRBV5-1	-	TGCGCCAGCAGGACGCCGGGAAGGGCCTACGAGCAGTACTTC	CASRTPGRAYEQYF
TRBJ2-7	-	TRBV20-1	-	TGCAGTGTCAGGCCGGGGGCCGGCGAGCAGTACTTC	CSVRPGAGEQYF
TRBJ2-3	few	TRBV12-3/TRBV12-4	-	TGTGCCAGCAGTTTCAAGGGCTCGTTAGATACGCAGTATTTT	CASSFKGSLDTQYF
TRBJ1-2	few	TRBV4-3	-	TGCGCCAGCAGCCAAGTTATAAGGGATTTCTATGGCTACACCTTC	CASSQVIRDFYGYTF
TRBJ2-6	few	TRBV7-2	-	TGTGCCAGCAGCTTAGATGCGGCGATTGGGGCCAACGTCCTGACTTTC	CASSLDAAIGANVLTF
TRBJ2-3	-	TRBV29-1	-	TGCAGCGTTGAACTCCCTGGGGGCACAGATACGCAGTATTTT	CSVELPGGTDTQYF
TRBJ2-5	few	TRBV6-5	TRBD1	TGTGCCAGCAGTTATTCTACCCCGGGACAGGGGAGAGAGACCCAGTACTTC	CASSYSTPGQGRETQYF
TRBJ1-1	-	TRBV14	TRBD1	TGTGCCAGCAGCCTCCTACGACAGGGAGGAACTGAAACTTTCTTT	CASSLLRQGGTETFF
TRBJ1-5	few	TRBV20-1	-	TGCAGTGTACGGAGGGGGGGGGCTTTTCAGCCCCAGCATTTT	CSVRRGGAFQPQHF
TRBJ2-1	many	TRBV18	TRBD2	TGTGCCAGCTCACCACCGGTGACTAGCGGGGGGGCCTACAATGAGCAGTTCTTC	CASSPPVTSGGAYNEQFF